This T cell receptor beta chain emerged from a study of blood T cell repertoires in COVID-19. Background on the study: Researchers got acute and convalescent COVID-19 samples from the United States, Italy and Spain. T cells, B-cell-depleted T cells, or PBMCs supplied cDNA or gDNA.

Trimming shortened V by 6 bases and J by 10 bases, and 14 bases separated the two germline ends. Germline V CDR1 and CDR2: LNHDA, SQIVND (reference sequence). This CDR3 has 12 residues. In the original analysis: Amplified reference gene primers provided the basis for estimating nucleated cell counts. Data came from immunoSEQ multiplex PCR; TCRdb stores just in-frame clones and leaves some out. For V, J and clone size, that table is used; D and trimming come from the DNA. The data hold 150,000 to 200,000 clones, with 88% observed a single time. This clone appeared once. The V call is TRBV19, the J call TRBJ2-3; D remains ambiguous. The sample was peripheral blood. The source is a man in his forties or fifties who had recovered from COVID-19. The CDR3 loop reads CASRDEARAQYF. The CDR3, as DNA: TGTGCCAGTAGAGACGAGGCGCGCGCGCAGTATTTT. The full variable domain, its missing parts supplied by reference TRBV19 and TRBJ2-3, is DGGITQSPKYLFRKEGQNVTLSCEQNLNHDAMYWYRQDPGQGLRLIYYSQIVNDFQKGDIAEGYSVSREKKESFPLTVTSAQKNPTAFYLCASRDEARAQYFGPGTRLTVL.